This is a list of T cell receptor beta chains from one sample in a study of beta chain features in type 1 diabetes. TCRdb's table, derived via immunoSEQ multiplex PCR, lists solely in-frame clones and lacks some. The sample records roughly 240,000 clones, approximately 14% being singletons. The sample consisted of naive CD4+ T cells from blood. The receptors originated from a woman in her forties in good health. Both conserved end residues are part of each CDR3. Fields, in order: CDR3 protein, CDR3 DNA, J gene, V gene, clone size, D gene. The D gene is left open where the match is weak. Only some rows state a clone size, as once, few, many or a class for expanded clones.

CDR3 protein: CASSLWGTSYNEQFF
CDR3 DNA: TGTGCCAGCAGCTTGTGGGGGACTTCCTACAATGAGCAGTTCTTC
J gene: TRBJ2-1
V gene: TRBV5-5
clone size: few
D gene: -

CDR3 protein: CASREGNSPLHF
CDR3 DNA: TGTGCCAGCCGGGAGGGGAATTCACCCCTCCACTTT
J gene: TRBJ1-6
V gene: TRBV2
clone size: -
D gene: -

CDR3 protein: CASSEDSPMNTEAFF
CDR3 DNA: TGTGCCAGCAGCGAGGACAGTCCCATGAACACTGAAGCTTTCTTT
J gene: TRBJ1-1
V gene: TRBV5-6
clone size: -
D gene: -

CDR3 protein: CAISESGGGGYTF
CDR3 DNA: TGTGCCATCAGTGAGTCAGGGGGCGGTGGCTACACCTTC
J gene: TRBJ1-2
V gene: TRBV10-3
clone size: few
D gene: TRBD1

CDR3 protein: CASSEGPRVSKNIQYF
CDR3 DNA: TGTGCCAGCAGCGAGGGCCCTAGGGTTAGCAAAAACATTCAGTACTTC
J gene: TRBJ2-4
V gene: TRBV7-8
clone size: -
D gene: -

CDR3 protein: CASRTSVGSYNEQFF
CDR3 DNA: TGTGCCAGCAGGACTAGCGTTGGATCCTACAATGAGCAGTTCTTC
J gene: TRBJ2-1
V gene: TRBV6-1
clone size: few
D gene: TRBD2

CDR3 protein: CASSQGAGQPRRNEKLFF
CDR3 DNA: TGCGCCAGCAGTCAGGGGGCGGGACAGCCGAGGAGGAATGAAAAACTGTTTTTT
J gene: TRBJ1-4
V gene: TRBV4-3
clone size: few
D gene: TRBD1

CDR3 protein: CASSPHETDTQYF
CDR3 DNA: TGTGCCAGCTCACCACACGAGACAGATACGCAGTATTTT
J gene: TRBJ2-3
V gene: TRBV18
clone size: -
D gene: -

CDR3 protein: CATRQGPRETQYF
CDR3 DNA: TGTGCCACCCGACAGGGGCCGAGGGAGACCCAGTACTTC
J gene: TRBJ2-5
V gene: TRBV19
clone size: -
D gene: TRBD1

CDR3 protein: CAARDRGLNEAFF
CDR3 DNA: TGTGCCGCCCGGGACAGGGGGTTAAATGAAGCTTTCTTT
J gene: TRBJ1-1
V gene: TRBV19
clone size: -
D gene: TRBD1